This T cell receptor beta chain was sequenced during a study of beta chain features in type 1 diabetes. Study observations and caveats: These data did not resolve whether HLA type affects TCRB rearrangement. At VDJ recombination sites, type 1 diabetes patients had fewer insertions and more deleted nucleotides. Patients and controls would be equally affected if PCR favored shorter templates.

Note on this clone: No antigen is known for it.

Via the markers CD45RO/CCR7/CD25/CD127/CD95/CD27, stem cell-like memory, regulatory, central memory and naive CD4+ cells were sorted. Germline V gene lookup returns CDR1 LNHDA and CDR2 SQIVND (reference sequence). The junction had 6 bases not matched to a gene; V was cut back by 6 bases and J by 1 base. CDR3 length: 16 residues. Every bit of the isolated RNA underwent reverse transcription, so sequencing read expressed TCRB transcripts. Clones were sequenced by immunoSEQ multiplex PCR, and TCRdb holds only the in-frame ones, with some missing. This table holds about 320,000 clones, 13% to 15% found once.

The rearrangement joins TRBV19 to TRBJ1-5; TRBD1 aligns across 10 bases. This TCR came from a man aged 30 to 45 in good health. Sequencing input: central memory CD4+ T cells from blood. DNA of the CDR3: TGTGCCAGTAGACCCGGACAGGGGGGAAGCAATCAGCCCCAGCATTTT. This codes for CASRPGQGGSNQPQHF. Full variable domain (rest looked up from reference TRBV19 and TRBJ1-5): DGGITQSPKYLFRKEGQNVTLSCEQNLNHDAMYWYRQDPGQGLRLIYYSQIVNDFQKGDIAEGYSVSREKKESFPLTVTSAQKNPTAFYLCASRPGQGGSNQPQHFGDGTRLSIL.